These 27 T cell receptor beta chains originate from one sample sequenced in a study of blood T cells in healthy people across ages. For the second PCR, which ran for about 7 to 12 cycles, a sample-barcoded 5' primer and a J-beta primer mix were used. In TCRdb, the 5' RACE reads were re-called with MiXCR into one record per CDR3 protein. This repertoire shows roughly 2 million distinct CDR3 sequences, 40% to 55% found once; its top ten account for roughly 2%. Sequenced input: blood. The receptors here all came from a woman between 40 and 55 years old in good health.

This clonotype was seen only a few times. CDR3 sequence reads: CASSSTILYEQYF. DNA for the CDR3: TGCGCCAGCAGCTCTACCATATTGTACGAGCAGTACTTC. V is TRBV5-1 and J is TRBJ2-7; D is unclear. The CDR3 extends over 13 amino acids. Looked up from germline, CDR1 is SGHRS and CDR2 is YFSETQ. V was cut by 3 bases and J by 4 bases, with 11 bases left in between.

This clonotype was observed a few times. The chain has TRBV6-2 or TRBV6-3 and TRBJ2-7; D is perhaps TRBD1 (7 bases). The CDR3 length is 14 residues. V was trimmed by 6 bases and J by 7 bases, leaving 19 bases between them. CDR1 is MNHEY, CDR2 SVGEGT, per germline. CDR3 loop: CASREGAPRLEQYF. CDR3 bases: TGTGCCAGCAGGGAGGGGGCCCCGCGGTTGGAGCAGTACTTC.

The chain combines TRBV13 with TRBJ2-1; no firm D call. V was cut by 1 base and J by 5 bases, with 9 bases left in between. The CDR3 totals 14 residues. CDR1 and CDR2 (germline): PRHDT, FYEKMQ (reference sequence). The CDR3 nucleotides are TGTGCCAGCAGCTTAGTAGGGTACAACAATGAGCAGTTCTTC. It specifies CASSLVGYNNEQFF.

Comments on this clonotype: A much bigger clone sits one base away, suggesting this may be a read error. V usage is TRBV7-2 and J usage is TRBJ2-5, with D tentatively TRBD1 (6 bases). The DNA end is a closer match to TRBJ2-1, so the J assignment may be wrong. CDR1 is SGHTA, CDR2 FQGNSA, per germline. The CDR3 covers 14 residues. CDR3 nucleotide sequence: TGTGCCAGCAGCACACGGACAGTTCAAGAGACCCAGTTCTTC. It yields the protein CASSTRTVQETQFF.

There are many counts of this clonotype. The chain has TRBV29-1 and TRBJ1-2; 10 nucleotides match TRBD1. The CDR3 extends over 11 amino acids. Germline loops: CDR1 SQVTM, CDR2 ANQGSEA. The junction had 0 bases not matched to a gene; V was cut back by 3 bases and J by 8 bases. The CDR3 protein is CSVETGGGYTF. The CDR3 nucleotides read TGCAGCGTTGAGACAGGGGGCGGCTACACCTTC.

The V gene is TRBV20-1, the J gene TRBJ2-3; the D gene is possibly TRBD2 (6 bases). This CDR3 is 14 amino acids long. Germline assignment: CDR1 DFQATT and CDR2 SNEGSKA (reference sequence). V lost 2 bases and J 2 bases, leaving 11 bases between the germline ends. The CDR3 is CSARRGSITDTQYF. The CDR3 DNA is TGCAGTGCTAGACGGGGGTCTATCACAGATACGCAGTATTTT.

This clonotype was found a few times. The chain joins TRBV4-1 to TRBJ2-5, with a weak D call TRBD1 (7 bases). Germline V gene sequence: CDR1 MGHRA, CDR2 YSYEKL. V gave up 0 bases and J gave up 11 bases, with 19 bases separating them. The CDR3 spans 15 residues. This chain's CDR3 is CASSQERTGVREQYF. DNA for the CDR3: TGCGCCAGCAGCCAAGAGCGGACAGGCGTTCGGGAGCAGTACTTC.

The chain recombines TRBV7-8 with TRBJ2-1, with 7 bases identical to TRBD1. After removal of 3 bases from V and 15 bases from J, the junction contained 11 bases not matched to a gene. Germline loops: CDR1 SGHVS, CDR2 FQNEAQ. The CDR3 is 13 residues long. In DNA form, the CDR3 reads TGTGCCAGCAGCTTTCGTCAACAGGGGACGGCGTTCTTC. Its translation: CASSFRQQGTAFF.

V gene TRBV4-2 combines with J gene TRBJ1-2, with TRBD1 matching 8 bases. J lost 1 base, V lost 2 bases, and 12 bases had no gene match. There are 18 residues in the CDR3. Germline CDR1 is LGHNA and CDR2 is YNFKEQ. The CDR3 coding sequence is TGTGCCAGCAGCCAACAAGGGACAGGTGCCTCTAATAACTATGGCTACACCTTC. This translates into CASSQQGTGASNNYGYTF.

This chain uses TRBV3-1 with TRBJ1-4; D gene uncertain. The CDR3 runs to 14 residues. The germline V and J ends were trimmed by 4 bases and 7 bases, with 13 bases remaining between them. Germline-derived CDR1 and CDR2 are LGHDT and YNNKEL (reference sequence). CDR3 sequence: CASSPTHKGEKLFF. CDR3 bases: TGTGCCAGCAGCCCTACTCACAAGGGTGAAAAACTGTTTTTT.

Only one count was recorded for this clonotype. This chain joins TRBV18 and TRBJ2-4; 7 bases fit TRBD1. J lost 8 bases, V lost 5 bases, and 6 bases had no gene match. CDR3 size: 13 residues. CDR1 is KGHSH and CDR2 is LQKENI in the germline V gene. CDR3 nucleotide sequence: TGTGCCAGCTCAGTGACAGGGTACGACATTCAGTACTTC. This sequence encodes CASSVTGYDIQYF.

The chain is built from TRBV5-5 and TRBJ2-7; D ambiguous. The germline CDR1 and CDR2 sequences are SGHKS and YYEKEE (reference sequence). The CDR3 is 12 amino acids. Trimming stripped 6 bases from V and 1 base from J, with 8 bases between. CDR3 coding DNA: TGTGCCAGCATCTTCAATTCCTACGAGCAGTACTTC. Amino acid sequence: CASIFNSYEQYF.

This chain connects TRBV7-2 to TRBJ2-5; 9 bases are a match to TRBD2. V was clipped by 2 bases and J by 11 bases; unmatched bases: 18. The CDR3 is made up of 17 amino acids. In germline, CDR1 is SGHTA, CDR2 FQGNSA. The CDR3 nucleotides are TGTGCCAGCAGCTTATCCTTTGGTAGCGGGGGACACAATGAGCAGTACTTC. Protein product: CASSLSFGSGGHNEQYF.

This chain joins TRBV9 and TRBJ2-1; 10 bases match TRBD2. The closer fit of TRBJ2-7 to the DNA end suggests the J call may be wrong. The germline CDR1 and CDR2 sequences are SGDLS and YYNGEE. This CDR3 spans 19 amino acids. The CDR3 DNA sequence: TGTGCCAGCAGCGTACTGGGGCTGTCATCTAGCGGGGGTTTAAATGAGCAGTACTTC. This encodes CASSVLGLSSSGGLNEQYF.

The genes are TRBV5-1 and TRBJ2-1, with no clear D. The last part of the DNA fits TRBJ2-7 better; the J call may be wrong. The CDR3 totals 12 residues. Looked up from germline, CDR1 is SGHRS and CDR2 is YFSETQ. The CDR3 is CASSFRINEQYF. The CDR3 coding sequence is TGCGCCAGCAGCTTCCGGATCAATGAGCAGTACTTC.

This clonotype was seen a few times. The chain is built from TRBV13 and TRBJ2-3, with D possibly being TRBD2 (5 bases). The germline gives CDR1 PRHDT, CDR2 FYEKMQ (reference sequence). V gave up 4 bases and J gave up 2 bases, with 22 bases separating them. The CDR3 runs to 18 residues. DNA for the CDR3: TGTGCCAGCAGCTCCCGACTCGACTTGCGGGCTAACACAGATACGCAGTATTTT. This gives the protein CASSSRLDLRANTDTQYF.

The count of this clonotype is one. The CDR3 reads CASSQDMVQTNQPQHF. The CDR3 bases are TGCGCCAGCAGCCAAGATATGGTACAGACCAATCAGCCCCAGCATTTT. V is TRBV4-3 and J is TRBJ1-5; no reliable D call. Trimming cost V 0 bases and J 3 bases, with 12 bases left between them. The CDR3 has 16 residues. The V gene's germline CDR1 is LGHNA and CDR2 YSLEER.

This clonotype was counted between two and nine times. V gene TRBV5-1 combines with J gene TRBJ2-5; D ambiguous. Germline lookup yields CDR1 SGHRS and CDR2 YFSETQ. This CDR3 comprises 15 residues. Trimming shortened V by 1 base and J by 1 base, and 11 bases separated the two germline ends. CDR3 nucleotides: TGCGCCAGCAGCTTGAAGGGCTACGGCCAAGAGACCCAGTACTTC. Its translation is CASSLKGYGQETQYF. The variable domain in full, with the rest retrieved from reference TRBV5-1 and TRBJ2-5, is KAGVTQTPRYLIKTRGQQVTLSCSPISGHRSVSWYQQTPGQGLQFLFEYFSETQRNKGNFPGRFSGRQFSNSRSEMNVSTLELGDSALYLCASSLKGYGQETQYFGPGTRLLVL.

The J gene is TRBJ1-2, the V gene TRBV10-3; TRBD1 matches 7 bases. The V gene's germline CDR1 is ENHRY and CDR2 SYGVKD. This CDR3 is 16 amino acids long. Germline trimming cut 7 bases from V and 0 bases from J; bases unmatched to any gene: 11. The CDR3 loop reads CAITRDRLFPNYGYTF. CDR3 bases: TGTGCCATCACCCGGGACAGATTGTTCCCTAACTATGGCTACACCTTC.

This rearrangement joins TRBV7-2 to TRBJ2-1, with TRBD2 matching over 14 bases. V lost 6 bases to trimming and J lost 12 bases; unmatched junction nucleotides: 10. CDR1 SGHTA and CDR2 FQGNSA come from the germline V gene. The CDR3 spans 15 residues. CDR3 loop: CASRLTGTSGGVQFF. Here the CDR3 DNA reads TGTGCCAGCAGATTAACCGGGACTAGCGGGGGAGTGCAGTTCTTC.

This clonotype was seen only a few times. The V and J genes are TRBV29-1 and TRBJ2-6; D not resolved. Germline V gives CDR1 SQVTM, CDR2 ANQGSEA. Trimming removed 5 bases from V and 2 bases from J, with 10 bases in between. CDR3 size: 14 residues. DNA for the CDR3: TGCAGCGTTCGCCCGACCGCTGGGGCCAACGTCCTGACTTTC. It encodes CSVRPTAGANVLTF.

The gene calls are TRBV6-6 and TRBJ1-1; 11 bases agree with TRBD1. The CDR3 has 16 amino acids. Germline V gene lookup returns CDR1 MNHNY and CDR2 SVGAGI (reference sequence). V trimming: 2 bases; J trimming: 0 bases; junction bases outside the gene matches: 2. The CDR3: CASSYGTGGMNTEAFF. The CDR3 coding sequence is TGTGCCAGCAGTTACGGGACAGGGGGTATGAACACTGAAGCTTTCTTT.

V and J are TRBV2 and TRBJ2-7; 7 bases map to TRBD1. CDR3 length: 16 amino acids. Germline trimming cut 0 bases from V and 0 bases from J; bases unmatched to any gene: 5. CDR1 and CDR2 from the germline V gene are SNHLY and FYNNEI. The CDR3: CASSEAPGGDSYEQYF. For the CDR3, the DNA is TGTGCCAGCAGTGAAGCACCAGGGGGTGACTCCTACGAGCAGTACTTC.

The chain couples TRBV28 to TRBJ2-7; 9 bases are a match to TRBD1. The J call is in doubt because the DNA end fits TRBJ2-5 better. CDR3 length equals 18 residues. CDR1 and CDR2 (germline): MDHEN, SYDVKM. CDR3 nucleotides: TGTGCCAGCAGCGGACCTATTCCGACAGGGGGGGGACAAGAGACCCAGTACTTC. Amino acid sequence: CASSGPIPTGGGQETQYF.

The CDR3 nucleotides read TGTGCCAGCCTGCCCCCTCAAAACACTGAAGCTTTCTTT. It yields the protein CASLPPQNTEAFF. The chain joins TRBV13 to TRBJ1-1; D gene ambiguous. Trimming cost V 8 bases and J 2 bases, with 12 bases left between them. This CDR3 spans 13 amino acids. The V gene's germline CDR1 is PRHDT and CDR2 FYEKMQ (reference sequence).

The chain recombines TRBV19 with TRBJ2-1; D gene unclear. CDR1 is LNHDA, CDR2 SQIVND, per germline (reference sequence). V was cut by 3 bases and J by 13 bases, with 22 bases left in between. The CDR3 loop spans 15 amino acids. CDR3 DNA: TGTGCCAGTAGTATCCGGCCAACAGATTCGGAGACCCAGTTCTTC. It yields the protein CASSIRPTDSETQFF.

The V and J genes are TRBV6-1 and TRBJ1-1; D is unclear. This CDR3 is 13 amino acids long. Deletions cut 11 bases from V and 2 bases from J, with 15 bases between. Germline CDR1 is MNHNS and CDR2 is SASEGT. CDR3 in DNA: TGTGCCTTGCGCAGGACTACAAACACTGAAGCTTTCTTT. Amino acid sequence: CALRRTTNTEAFF.